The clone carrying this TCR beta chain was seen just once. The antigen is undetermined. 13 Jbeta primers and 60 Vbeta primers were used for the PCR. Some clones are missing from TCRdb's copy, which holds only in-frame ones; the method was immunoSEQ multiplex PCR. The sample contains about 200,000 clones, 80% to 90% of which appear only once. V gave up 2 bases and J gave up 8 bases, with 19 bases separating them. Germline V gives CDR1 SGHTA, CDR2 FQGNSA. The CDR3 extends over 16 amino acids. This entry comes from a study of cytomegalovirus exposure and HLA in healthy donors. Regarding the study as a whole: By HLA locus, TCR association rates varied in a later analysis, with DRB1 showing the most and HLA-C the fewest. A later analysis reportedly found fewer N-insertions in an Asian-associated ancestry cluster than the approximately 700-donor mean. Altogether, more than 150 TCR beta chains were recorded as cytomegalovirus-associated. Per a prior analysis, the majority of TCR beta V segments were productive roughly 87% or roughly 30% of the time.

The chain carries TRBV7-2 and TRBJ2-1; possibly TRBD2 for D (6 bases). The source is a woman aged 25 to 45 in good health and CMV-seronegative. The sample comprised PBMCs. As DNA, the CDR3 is TGTGCCAGCAGCTTAAGTGTTTCAGGGACTGTTTATGAGCAGTTCTTC. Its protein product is CASSLSVSGTVYEQFF.